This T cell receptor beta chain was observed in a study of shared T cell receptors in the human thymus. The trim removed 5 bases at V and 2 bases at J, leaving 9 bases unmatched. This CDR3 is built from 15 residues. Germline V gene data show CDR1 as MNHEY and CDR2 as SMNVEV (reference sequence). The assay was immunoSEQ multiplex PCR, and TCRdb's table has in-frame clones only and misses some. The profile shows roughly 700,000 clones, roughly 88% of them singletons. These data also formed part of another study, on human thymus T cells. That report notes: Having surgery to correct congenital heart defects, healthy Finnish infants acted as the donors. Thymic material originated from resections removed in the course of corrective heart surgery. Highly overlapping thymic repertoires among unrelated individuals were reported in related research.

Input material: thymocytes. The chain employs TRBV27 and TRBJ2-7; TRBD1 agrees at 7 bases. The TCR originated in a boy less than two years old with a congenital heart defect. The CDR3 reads CASSTYEGATYEQYF. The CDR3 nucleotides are TGTGCCAGCAGTACCTACGAGGGGGCGACCTACGAGCAGTACTTC.